This T cell receptor (beta chain) was documented in a study of control samples from healthy donors and cancer patients. This clone is a singleton in its sample. Measured with immunoSEQ multiplex PCR; TCRdb has only the in-frame clones, and not every one. This table holds 100,000 to 150,000 clones, about 92% found once. This CDR3 comprises 17 residues. V lost 8 bases and J lost 1; bases outside the gene matches: 12. The germline gives CDR1 ENHRY, CDR2 SYGVKD. The sequence was obtained from a man older than 75 with head and neck cancer. Sequencing was carried out using PBMCs. This sequence joins TRBV10-3 and TRBJ2-3; the match to TRBD2 covers 10 bases. Written as DNA, the CDR3 is TGTGCCATCGCGGAGCGTGTAGGGACTAGCGGCACAGATACGCAGTATTTT. It codes for CAIAERVGTSGTDTQYF.